At least ten counts were recorded for the clone carrying this T cell receptor (beta chain). What it binds is unknown. A single record per CDR3 protein comes from TCRdb applying MiXCR to the 5' RACE reads. The sample holds under 250,000 distinct CDR3 sequences, 6% to 8% seen once. From germline, CDR1 is SGHTA and CDR2 FQGNSA. The CDR3 is made up of 13 amino acids. Trimming stripped 8 bases from V and 1 base from J, with 12 bases between. These data come from a study of CD8 T cells in ankylosing spondylitis. Study-wide results and limits: Blood from ankylosing spondylitis patients appeared to carry a characteristic roughly eight-variant TCR beta motif.

The gene calls are TRBV7-2 and TRBJ2-7, with D tentatively TRBD2 (7 bases). Sample: blood, either unsorted or a sorted T cell fraction (not recorded which). This sequence was found in a male donor with ankylosing spondylitis. The CDR3 DNA sequence: TGTGCCAGCGAGGGAGGGGGATCCTACGAGCAGTACTTC. Its protein is CASEGGGSYEQYF. The full variable domain, in which reference TRBV7-2 and TRBJ2-7 provide the parts outside the CDR3, is GAGVSQSPSNKVTEKGKDVELRCDPISGHTALYWYRQSLGQGLEFLIYFQGNSAPDKSGLPSDRFSAERTGGSVSTLTIQRTQQEDSAVYLCASEGGGSYEQYFGPGTRLTVT.